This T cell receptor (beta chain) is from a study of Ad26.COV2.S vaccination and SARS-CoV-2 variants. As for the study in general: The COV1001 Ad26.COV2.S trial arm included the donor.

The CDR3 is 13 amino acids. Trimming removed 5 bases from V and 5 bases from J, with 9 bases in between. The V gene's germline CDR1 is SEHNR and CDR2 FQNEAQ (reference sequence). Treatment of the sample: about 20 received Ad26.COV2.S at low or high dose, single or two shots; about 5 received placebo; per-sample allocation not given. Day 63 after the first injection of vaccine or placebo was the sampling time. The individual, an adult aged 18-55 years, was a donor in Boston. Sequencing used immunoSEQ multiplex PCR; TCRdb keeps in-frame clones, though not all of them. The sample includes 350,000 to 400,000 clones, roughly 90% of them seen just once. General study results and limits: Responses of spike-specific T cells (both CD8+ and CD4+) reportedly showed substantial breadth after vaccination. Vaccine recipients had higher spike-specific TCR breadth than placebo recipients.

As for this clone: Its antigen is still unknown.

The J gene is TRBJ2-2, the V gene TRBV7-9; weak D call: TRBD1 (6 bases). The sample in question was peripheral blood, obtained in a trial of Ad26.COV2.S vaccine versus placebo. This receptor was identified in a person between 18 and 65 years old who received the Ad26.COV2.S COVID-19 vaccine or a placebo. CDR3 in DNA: TGTGCCAGCAGCGTAGGGGGAACCGGGGAGCTGTTTTTT. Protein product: CASSVGGTGELFF. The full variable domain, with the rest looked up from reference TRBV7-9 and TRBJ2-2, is DTGVSQNPRHKITKRGQNVTFRCDPISEHNRLYWYRQTLGQGPEFLTYFQNEAQLEKSRLLSDRFSAERPKGSFSTLEIQRTEQGDSAMYLCASSVGGTGELFFGEGSRLTVL.